This TCR beta chain came from a study of cytomegalovirus exposure and HLA in healthy donors. Study-wide results and caveats: A later analysis associated some 16,000 TCR beta sequences with HLA alleles at a 0.05 false discovery rate. Prior analysis indicated that the majority of TCR beta V segments exhibited productivity approximately 90% or approximately 30% of the time.

It was with 60 Vbeta and 13 Jbeta primers that the PCR ran. Method: immunoSEQ multiplex PCR; TCRdb's copy keeps in-frame clones and lacks some. The sample holds some 150,000 clones, about 72% seen once. A note on this clone: As yet, its antigen is unknown.

Looked up from germline, CDR1 is SGHTA and CDR2 is FQGNSA. This CDR3 contains 12 residues. With 8 bases removed from V and 8 bases from J, the gap between germline ends came to 10 bases. The chain is built from TRBV7-2 and TRBJ1-6; no reliable D call. The sequence was obtained from a man aged 30 to 45 in good health and CMV-seropositive. Source material: PBMCs. CDR3 bases: TGTGCCAGCCTACAAAGCGATTCACCCCTCCACTTT. It codes for CASLQSDSPLHF. Looking up the rest from reference TRBV7-2 and TRBJ1-6 gives the full variable domain: GAGVSQSPSNKVTEKGKDVELRCDPISGHTALYWYRQSLGQGLEFLIYFQGNSAPDKSGLPSDRFSAERTGGSVSTLTIQRTQQEDSAVYLCASLQSDSPLHFGNGTRLTVT.